Each of the 2 T cell receptor beta chains below was sequenced from the same sample in a study of early T cells in non-severe SARS-CoV-2 infection. TCRdb independently ran MiXCR on the 5' RACE reads; one entry per CDR3 protein. Of 80,000 to 100,000 distinct CDR3 sequences listed, approximately 15% were seen once; the top ten hold about 6.1%. Sequencing used whole blood. These receptors were obtained from an adult who was a healthcare worker with PCR-confirmed SARS-CoV-2 infection or an uninfected control (not recorded which).

The V gene is TRBV10-1, the J gene TRBJ1-1; no clear D gene. The V gene lost 7 bases and the J gene lost 0 bases, with 9 bases spanning the gap. Germline lookup yields CDR1 WNHNN and CDR2 SYGVQD (reference sequence). CDR3 size: 13 residues. The CDR3 nucleotides read TGCGCCAGCACGCGCGGGGTGAACACTGAAGCTTTCTTT. It translates to CASTRGVNTEAFF.

The rearrangement links TRBV11-2 to TRBJ2-2, with D hard to call. In germline, CDR1 is SGHAT, CDR2 FQNNGV. Trimming took 7 bases from V and 1 from J, leaving 13 bases between them. The CDR3 loop spans 15 amino acids. This CDR3 reads CASTLGLLNTGELFF. The CDR3, as DNA: TGTGCCAGCACCCTTGGGCTGTTGAACACCGGGGAGCTGTTTTTT.